This TCR beta chain was documented in a study of STAT5B mutations in CD4+ large granular lymphocyte leukemia (dated 2022 in TCRdb). With regard to the full study: When cryopreserved patient cells were available, CD8+ cells were removed first, and anti-CD4 microbeads were then used for selection. Flow cytometry on FACSCanto II or FACSVerse showed that the purified fractions were more than 95% pure among lymphocytes. TCRbeta repertoires of CD4+ T-cell large granular lymphocyte leukemia patients were compared with those of healthy blood donors. Overall study outcomes, separate from this receptor: The data were not HLA-matched, and the higher clonality in CD4+ T-LGLL than in CD8+ T-LGLL could be due to the relatively small sample size. Heterogeneous cell sources were used for patients, and only 5 or 6 CD4-sorted patient samples were included in the clonality comparison with healthy controls. Main leukemic clonotypes were private to each patient, although under 30% appeared at low frequency in other patients' non-leukemic repertoires. Compared with healthy CD4+ repertoires, CD4-sorted patient repertoires appeared more clonal, and this difference remained even after the putative leukemic clones were removed. Enrichment of TRBV06-family usage was observed among the top patient clones (8/27) relative to healthy controls (2/35).

The CDR3 runs 15 residues from the cysteine to the phenylalanine. Left in the record is the CDR3 DNA by itself, 45 bases read in frame from the first base. Deletion took 6 bases off V and 10 bases off J, with a span of 21 bases between the germline ends. From a lookup of the germline V gene, CDR1 and CDR2 are MDHEN and SYDVKM. The immunoSEQ assay at survey resolution was used to sequence TCRbeta rearrangements from genomic DNA. In the original analysis: Clonotypes representing more than 5% of the repertoire were considered putative leukemic clones, and around 55 such clones were identified across 25 or so patients. In the TCR sequencing data, the lowest productive clonotype frequency that could be detected was 2.59 x 10-5. Analyses included only productive TCRbeta rearrangements, meaning complete and in-frame sequences. Sample clonality was computed as Simpson clonality in the immunoSEQ Analyzer version 3.0. Clones were binned by frequency as very rare, small, medium, large (1-20%) or hyperexpanded (>20%). Generation probabilities were estimated with OLGA 1.2.3, V-gene circos plots were generated with VDJtools, specificities were searched for in VDJdb, and CDR3 motifs were identified with GLIPH. As stored in TCRdb, this immuneACCESS dataset retains in-frame rearrangements with V and J assigned. A fraction of the clones does not appear; measured against another copy, unresolved V genes explain less than half of the discrepancy, and the remainder lacks a known reason. V, J and clone size reflect that table, while D and trimming were determined from the DNA. This sample holds some 2,000 clones; about 75% were observed only once. About 2.1% of the sample comes from the top ten.

CD4+ T-LGLL patients were recruited from hematology units in Padova (Italy), Helsinki (Finland) and Shinshu (Japan). Depending on sample availability, patient samples were obtained as bead-purified CD4+, CD4+CD8+, CD57+ or CD56+ fractions, or as unselected PBMC. The TCRbeta data from patients were combined with somatic STAT5B mutation profiles that came from deep amplicon sequencing of the same DNA. All TCR-sequenced material derived from peripheral blood: patient blood samples and healthy donor buffy coats. Ficoll-Hypaque gradient centrifugation was used to isolate peripheral blood mononuclear cells. The Gentra Puregene Cell and Tissue kit was used for genomic DNA extraction, and quantification was performed on a Qubit 2.0 fluorometer. As to this clone: Its antigen specificity is not known. Per-base qualities were not stored, and no clone one base away is much larger.

Material: PBMCs. The rearrangement joined TRBV28 to TRBJ1-4; the best D guess is TRBD1, with 6 bases matching. This receptor was taken from a woman aged 70-85 years with CD4+ T-cell large granular lymphocyte leukemia. The CDR3 corresponds to CASRITGTPRGKLFF. DNA sequence: TGTGCCAGCAGAATTACCGGGACACCCCGAGGAAAACTGTTTTTT.